The clone carrying this T cell receptor (beta chain) was recorded only once. The record originates from a study of hypomethylating agent response in myelodysplastic syndrome. V trimming: 0 bases; J trimming: 1 base; junction bases outside the gene matches: 10. The CDR3 has 17 amino acids. Germline V gene sequence: CDR1 GTSNPN, CDR2 SVGIG (reference sequence). Sequenced by immunoSEQ multiplex PCR; TCRdb stores in-frame clones only, minus some. The data hold about 6,000 clones, with about 80% observed a single time. This receptor was obtained from a human donor with myelodysplastic syndrome. This specimen consisted of bone marrow, obtained before or after starting hypomethylating agent treatment for myelodysplastic syndrome (not recorded which). The chain is built from TRBV30 and TRBJ2-7; 9 bases fit TRBD2. This chain's CDR3 is CAWSVRTSAIKSYEQYF. The CDR3 DNA reads as TGTGCCTGGAGTGTTAGGACTAGCGCTATTAAGTCCTACGAGCAGTACTTC.